The 25 T cell receptor beta chains given below trace back to one sample, sequenced in a study of PD-1 blockade in classical Hodgkin lymphoma. The time point here: cycle 4 day 1 (C4D1), after more than five weeks of nivolumab. Each patient relapsed following autologous stem cell transplantation, and prior brentuximab vedotin exposure differed. CD4+ T cells were purified from thawed PBMCs by magnetic negative selection. Repertoires were generated with immunoSEQ multiplex PCR, while TCRdb's copy carries only in-frame clones and drops some. This table holds tens of thousands of clones, 80% to 90% found once. Sequencing was performed on CD4+ T cells from blood, taken before the fourth cycle of nivolumab. Receptors were obtained from a human donor with classical Hodgkin lymphoma.

This clone occurred a few times. V and J are TRBV27 and TRBJ2-7; 8 bases fit TRBD1. The CDR3 contains 14 residues. Germline assignment: CDR1 MNHEY and CDR2 SMNVEV (reference sequence). The ends lost 7 bases at V and 4 bases at J; junction bases unmatched: 9. The CDR3 reads CASKLQGAAYEQYF. CDR3 sequence (DNA): TGTGCCAGCAAACTTCAGGGGGCGGCTTACGAGCAGTACTTC.

The chain combines TRBV9 with TRBJ1-1; unclear D gene. The CDR3 runs 14 residues. V lost 0 bases and J 1 base, leaving 7 bases between the germline ends. CDR1 and CDR2 (germline): SGDLS, YYNGEE. The CDR3 spells CASSVDTGNTEAFF. CDR3 in DNA: TGTGCCAGCAGCGTAGATACGGGGAACACTGAAGCTTTCTTT.

V usage is TRBV5-1 and J usage is TRBJ1-4, with 7 bases aligning to TRBD1. Per the germline V gene, CDR1 is SGHRS and CDR2 is YFSETQ. With 4 bases clipped from V and 7 bases from J, the junction kept 7 bases outside the gene matches. The CDR3 sequence is 14 residues long. CDR3 amino acids: CASSQGRGPEKLFF. In nucleotides, the CDR3 is TGCGCCAGCAGCCAGGGGAGGGGGCCTGAAAAACTGTTTTTT.

This rearrangement joins TRBV7-2 to TRBJ1-3; D may be TRBD1 (5 bases). This CDR3 spans 17 amino acids. Germline loops: CDR1 SGHTA, CDR2 FQGNSA. V lost 4 bases to trimming and J lost 3 bases, with 19 bases between them. CDR3 nucleotide sequence: TGTGCCAGCAGCTCCAGGACGGTCTCCAGGGTTGGAAACACCATATATTTT. Translating it yields CASSSRTVSRVGNTIYF. Filled out from reference TRBV7-2 and TRBJ1-3, the complete variable domain reads GAGVSQSPSNKVTEKGKDVELRCDPISGHTALYWYRQSLGQGLEFLIYFQGNSAPDKSGLPSDRFSAERTGGSVSTLTIQRTQQEDSAVYLCASSSRTVSRVGNTIYFGEGSWLTVV.

The chain employs TRBV4-1 and TRBJ1-1; possibly TRBD1 for D (5 bases). V was shortened by 0 bases and J by 0 bases, with 8 bases between the two germline ends. CDR3 length: 15 residues. Germline assignment: CDR1 MGHRA and CDR2 YSYEKL. CDR3 coding DNA: TGCGCCAGCAGCCAAGAGGTGACAGTGAACACTGAAGCTTTCTTT. It translates to CASSQEVTVNTEAFF.

In its sample, this clone was seen once. This chain uses TRBV18 with TRBJ1-2; D is unclear. The V gene's germline CDR1 is KGHSH and CDR2 LQKENI. The CDR3 extends over 14 amino acids. V dropped 3 bases and J dropped 7 bases, with 15 bases sitting between them. CDR3 coding DNA: TGTGCCAGCTCACCCGGCGCCCTCATAGGTGGCTACACCTTC. As protein: CASSPGALIGGYTF.

The chain uses TRBV2 and TRBJ1-1; D call uncertain. The germline V and J ends were trimmed by 8 bases and 4 bases, with 14 bases remaining between them. The CDR3 is 13 amino acids. Germline loops: CDR1 SNHLY, CDR2 FYNNEI. This CDR3 reads CASRIAPGTEAFF. The CDR3, as DNA: TGTGCCAGCCGTATAGCCCCGGGCACTGAAGCTTTCTTT.

This chain joins TRBV6-5 and TRBJ2-1; 7 nucleotides align to TRBD2. The CDR3 extends over 12 amino acids. V shed 4 bases, J shed 9 bases, and the junction held 3 bases outside the gene matches. Germline loops: CDR1 MNHEY, CDR2 SVGAGI. CDR3 residues: CASSSTSFEQFF. DNA of the CDR3: TGTGCCAGCAGTTCGACTAGCTTTGAGCAGTTCTTC.

The V and J genes are TRBV30 and TRBJ1-2, with a weak D call TRBD1 (5 bases). Germline V gene data show CDR1 as GTSNPN and CDR2 as SVGIG (reference sequence). The CDR3 runs 20 residues. Trimming took 1 base from V and 2 from J, leaving 29 bases between them. CDR3 sequence: CAWSAYAPGRGDLKNYGYTF. In DNA form, the CDR3 reads TGTGCCTGGAGTGCTTACGCCCCGGGGAGGGGCGACCTTAAAAACTATGGCTACACCTTC.

This chain joins TRBV28 and TRBJ1-5; 9 nucleotides match TRBD1. The CDR3 spans 14 residues. The V gene end was trimmed by 6 bases and the J gene end by 7 bases; junction bases not matched to a gene: 7. Germline V lookup: CDR1 MDHEN, CDR2 SYDVKM. For the CDR3, the DNA is TGTGCCAGCAGCCTAGGGACAGGGTCCCAGCCCCAGCATTTT. Translation gives CASSLGTGSQPQHF.

This clone was seen just once. The V and J genes are TRBV7-9 and TRBJ1-3, with D maybe TRBD1 (5 bases). V was trimmed by 7 bases and J by 0 bases, leaving 13 bases between them. This CDR3 spans 15 amino acids. The germline V gene has CDR1 SEHNR and CDR2 FQNEAQ (reference sequence). DNA of the CDR3: TGTGCCAGCAACCCGGGGGGAGTCTCTGGAAACACCATATATTTT. Translated, it gives CASNPGGVSGNTIYF.

The chain joins TRBV27 to TRBJ2-1; 7 bases are shared with TRBD2. V lost 6 bases, J lost 3 bases, and 2 bases stayed unmatched. The CDR3 sequence is 13 residues long. Per germline, CDR1 MNHEY and CDR2 SMNVEV (reference sequence). CDR3 sequence: CASRGTNYNEQFF. CDR3 sequence (DNA): TGTGCCAGCAGGGGGACTAACTACAATGAGCAGTTCTTC.

The chain uses TRBV6-5 and TRBJ1-2, with D tentatively TRBD1 (6 bases). V was pared by 0 bases and J by 0 bases, with 8 bases between. Per germline, CDR1 MNHEY and CDR2 SVGAGI. The CDR3 loop spans 15 amino acids. DNA of the CDR3: TGTGCCAGCAGTTACTCCAGGGGCACTAACTATGGCTACACCTTC. Translation: CASSYSRGTNYGYTF.

The chain has TRBV15 and TRBJ1-3, with D unresolved. CDR1 is LNHNV and CDR2 is YYDKDF in the germline V gene (reference sequence). Between the trimmed V and J ends, which lost 0 bases and 2 bases, there was a span of 20 bases. This CDR3 has 19 residues. CDR3 nucleotide sequence: TGTGCCACCAGCAGAGAAGGCGTCAGACGGACTGTAGCTGGAAACACCATATATTTT. Protein sequence: CATSREGVRRTVAGNTIYF.

A single count supports this clone. As DNA, the CDR3 is TGTGCCAGCAGCTTTAACATTTACAATGAGCAGTTCTTC. Amino acid sequence: CASSFNIYNEQFF. This chain joins TRBV5-4 and TRBJ2-1; D unresolved. Germline CDR1 reads SGHNT; CDR2 reads YYREEE (reference sequence). The CDR3 is made up of 13 amino acids. V lost 2 bases and J 4 bases, leaving 7 bases between the germline ends.

CDR3 bases: TGCGCCAGCAGCCCGGGGCGGGGGGGGAGCTATGGCTACACCTTC. It translates to CASSPGRGGSYGYTF. This sequence joins TRBV4-1 and TRBJ1-2; D perhaps matches TRBD1 (5 bases). In germline, CDR1 is MGHRA, CDR2 YSYEKL. V lost 4 bases and J 4 bases, leaving 16 bases between the germline ends. The CDR3 covers 15 residues.

This clone was counted a few times. Other nucleotide sequences from this sample produce the same CDR3. The rearrangement links TRBV5-1 to TRBJ1-2; a weak D match, TRBD1 (5 bases). Germline CDR1 reads SGHRS; CDR2 reads YFSETQ. This CDR3 has 13 amino acids. V was pared by 0 bases and J by 5 bases, with 8 bases between. CDR3 coding DNA: TGCGCCAGCAGCTTGGCGGGGGATTATGGCTACACCTTC. It yields the protein CASSLAGDYGYTF.

V usage is TRBV9 and J usage is TRBJ1-4, with D uncertain. This CDR3 contains 13 residues. Trimming cost V 3 bases and J 10 bases, with 13 bases left between them. The germline V gene has CDR1 SGDLS and CDR2 YYNGEE. The CDR3 DNA sequence: TGTGCCAGCAGCGGACTAAAGGTCGGAAAACTGTTTTTT. Residues: CASSGLKVGKLFF.

This chain connects TRBV5-1 to TRBJ1-4; possible D gene TRBD1, 6 bases. Trimming shortened V by 4 bases and J by 4 bases, and 11 bases separated the two germline ends. Looked up from germline, CDR1 is SGHRS and CDR2 is YFSETQ. The CDR3 has 14 residues. CDR3 coding DNA: TGCGCCAGCAGCCTTACAGGGTATAATGAAAAACTGTTTTTT. This translates into CASSLTGYNEKLFF.

The gene calls are TRBV5-1 and TRBJ2-1; D is possibly TRBD2 (6 bases). Germline CDR1 and CDR2: SGHRS and YFSETQ. V was trimmed by 4 bases and J by 10 bases, leaving 18 bases between them. CDR3 size: 14 residues. The CDR3 DNA sequence: TGCGCCAGCAGCGGCGGGACGGGAAGCTTGGAGCAGTTCTTC. Translated, it gives CASSGGTGSLEQFF.

Notes on this clone: The sample holds other DNA sequences that translate to the same CDR3. The chain carries TRBV5-1 and TRBJ1-1; D may be TRBD1 (6 bases). Germline loops: CDR1 SGHRS, CDR2 YFSETQ. The V gene lost 0 bases and the J gene lost 4 bases, with 10 bases spanning the gap. The CDR3 covers 14 residues. The CDR3 DNA follows: TGCGCCAGCAGCTTGGAAGGGGGGAGCACTGAAGCTTTCTTT. Translating gives CASSLEGGSTEAFF.

This sequence joins TRBV5-6 and TRBJ1-2; D not certain. Germline assignment: CDR1 SGHDT and CDR2 YYEEEE. The CDR3 contains 16 residues. V was trimmed by 7 bases and J by 0 bases, leaving 19 bases between them. The CDR3 DNA sequence: TGTGCCAGCGGGTTACTCCCGGACTATTCTAACTATGGCTACACCTTC. This codes for CASGLLPDYSNYGYTF. The full variable domain, in which reference TRBV5-6 and TRBJ1-2 provide the parts outside the CDR3, is DAGVTQSPTHLIKTRGQQVTLRCSPKSGHDTVSWYQQALGQGPQFIFQYYEEEERQRGNFPDRFSGHQFPNYSSELNVNALLLGDSALYLCASGLLPDYSNYGYTFGSGTRLTVV.

Concerning this clone itself: This sample includes further DNA sequences coding for the same CDR3. The rearrangement joins TRBV6-5 to TRBJ1-1; 7 bases align to TRBD1. Per germline, CDR1 MNHEY and CDR2 SVGAGI. The CDR3 consists of 14 residues. The junction had 4 bases not matched to a gene; V was cut back by 6 bases and J by 0 bases. CDR3 bases: TGTGCCAGCAGATCGACAGGGTTGAACACTGAAGCTTTCTTT. This gives the protein CASRSTGLNTEAFF.

The J gene is TRBJ2-1, the V gene TRBV11-2; a weak D match, TRBD1 (6 bases). From germline, CDR1 is SGHAT and CDR2 FQNNGV. V lost 6 bases, J lost 7 bases, and 10 bases lay in between. The CDR3 is 12 residues long. The CDR3 DNA reads as TGTGCCAGCAGGGCGCAGGGGAATGAGCAGTTCTTC. It yields the protein CASRAQGNEQFF.

This chain joins TRBV6-1 and TRBJ1-1; D is undetermined. Germline loops: CDR1 MNHNS, CDR2 SASEGT. Trimming took 2 bases from V and 4 from J, leaving 11 bases between them. This CDR3 is built from 14 residues. In nucleotides, the CDR3 is TGTGCCAGCAGTGAAACCGCTAGAGTCACTGAAGCTTTCTTT. Its protein is CASSETARVTEAFF.